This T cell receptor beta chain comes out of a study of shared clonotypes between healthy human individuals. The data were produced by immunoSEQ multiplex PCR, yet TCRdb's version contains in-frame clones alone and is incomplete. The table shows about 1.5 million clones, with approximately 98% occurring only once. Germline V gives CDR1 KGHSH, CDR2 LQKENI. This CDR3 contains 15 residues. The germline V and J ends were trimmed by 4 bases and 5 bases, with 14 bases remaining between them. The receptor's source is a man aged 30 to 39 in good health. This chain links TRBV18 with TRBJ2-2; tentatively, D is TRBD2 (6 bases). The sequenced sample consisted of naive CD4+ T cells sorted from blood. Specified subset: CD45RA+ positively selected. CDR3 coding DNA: TGTGCCAGCTCACTCTACTCTAGCGAGACCGGGGAGCTGTTTTTT. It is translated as CASSLYSSETGELFF.